This TCR beta chain was documented in a study of CD8 T cells in ankylosing spondylitis. Quantitative 5'-RACE with molecular barcodes was used to make the TCR beta libraries. TCRdb re-derived calls from the 5' RACE reads in MiXCR, one entry per CDR3 protein. The sample shows about 140,000 distinct CDR3 sequences, 7% to 9% of them seen only once. This clonotype has a count of ten or more. Sequencing was carried out using synovial fluid, either unsorted or a sorted T cell fraction (not recorded which). The TCR originated in a male donor with ankylosing spondylitis.

The CDR3 DNA follows: TGTGCCAGCAGCTTCCAAGGGACTGAGGAGACCCAGTACTTC. The encoded protein is CASSFQGTEETQYF. The V and J genes are TRBV7-2 and TRBJ2-5, with D possibly being TRBD2 (6 bases). The CDR3 length is 14 residues. The germline V gene encodes CDR1 SGHTA and CDR2 FQGNSA. Trimming left V 3 bases short and J 5 bases short, with 13 bases between.